The clone carrying this TCR beta chain was counted only a few times. What it binds is not known. A second PCR, run for about 6 to 11 cycles, used a sample-barcoded 5' primer plus a J-beta primer mix. MiXCR, applied by TCRdb to the 5' RACE reads, yields one record per CDR3 protein. Of roughly 560,000 distinct CDR3 sequences listed, under 30% are singletons. The data were taken from a study of blood T cells in healthy people across ages. Overall study findings and caveats: The study could not conclusively compare naive and antigen-experienced cells, given its unsorted PBMCs. Among T cells, TCR beta diversity per million cells dropped roughly linearly as age rose.

The CDR3 has 17 amino acids. V was clipped by 3 bases and J by 4 bases; unmatched bases: 14. CDR1 SGHKS and CDR2 YYEKEE come from the germline V gene (reference sequence). Separately, the same data were catalogued under a study of T cells of mothers and their children. This second study notes: All RNA that had been extracted was used for cDNA synthesis at around 1.4 ug per 15 ul. Every mother supplied over 9.5 million TCR beta CDR3 reads and every child around 3 million.

Sequenced sample: blood. The receptor was derived from a boy younger than 18 in good health. This chain connects TRBV5-5 to TRBJ2-5, with 8 positions matching TRBD2. The CDR3 is CASSSRFRLAIAETQYF. In DNA, the CDR3 is TGTGCCAGCAGCTCCCGCTTCCGACTAGCGATCGCAGAGACCCAGTACTTC.